The entry below gives a single TCR beta chain sequence along with its context. A single record per CDR3 protein comes from TCRdb applying MiXCR to the 5' RACE reads. In the table there are 350,000 to 450,000 distinct CDR3 sequences, approximately 29% of which are singletons. The source of the sample is a study of T-cell memory formation after mild COVID-19. Germline CDR1 is SQVTM and CDR2 is ANQGSEA. After removal of 5 bases from V and 2 bases from J, the junction contained 12 bases not matched to a gene. The CDR3 length is 16 residues. This TCR derives from an adult woman who had mild COVID-19 (a few samples of this study predate the infection). Cell type and time point are not known. Sequencing was performed on PBMCs or a T cell subset sorted from them (not recorded which). The V and J genes are TRBV29-1 and TRBJ2-7, with TRBD1 matching 10 bases. CDR3 amino acids: CSVSGTGDRMAYEQYF. CDR3 DNA: TGCAGCGTTTCCGGGACAGGGGATAGAATGGCCTACGAGCAGTACTTC.